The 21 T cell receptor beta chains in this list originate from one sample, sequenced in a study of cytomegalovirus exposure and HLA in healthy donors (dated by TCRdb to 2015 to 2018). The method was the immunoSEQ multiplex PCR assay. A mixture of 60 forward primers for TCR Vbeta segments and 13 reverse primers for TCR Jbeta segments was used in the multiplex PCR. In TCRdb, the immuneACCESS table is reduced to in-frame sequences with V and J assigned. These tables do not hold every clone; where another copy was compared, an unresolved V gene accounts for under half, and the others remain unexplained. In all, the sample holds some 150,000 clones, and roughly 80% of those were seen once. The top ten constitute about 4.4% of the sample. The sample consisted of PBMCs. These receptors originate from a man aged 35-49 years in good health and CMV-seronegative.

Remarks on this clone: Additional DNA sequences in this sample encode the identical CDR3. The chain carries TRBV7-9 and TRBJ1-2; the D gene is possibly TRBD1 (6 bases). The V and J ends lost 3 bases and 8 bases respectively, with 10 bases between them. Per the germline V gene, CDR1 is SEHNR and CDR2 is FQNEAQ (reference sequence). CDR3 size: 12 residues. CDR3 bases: TGTGCCAGCAGCTTTAACAGGGACGGCTACACCTTC. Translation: CASSFNRDGYTF. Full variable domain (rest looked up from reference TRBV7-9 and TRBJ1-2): DTGVSQNPRHKITKRGQNVTFRCDPISEHNRLYWYRQTLGQGPEFLTYFQNEAQLEKSRLLSDRFSAERPKGSFSTLEIQRTEQGDSAMYLCASSFNRDGYTFGSGTRLTVV.

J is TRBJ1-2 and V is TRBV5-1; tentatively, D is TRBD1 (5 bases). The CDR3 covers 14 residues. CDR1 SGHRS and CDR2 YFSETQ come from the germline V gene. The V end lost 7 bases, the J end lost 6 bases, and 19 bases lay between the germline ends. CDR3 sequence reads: CASGPQDPRDGYTF. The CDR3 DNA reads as TGCGCCAGCGGACCTCAGGATCCCAGGGATGGCTACACCTTC.

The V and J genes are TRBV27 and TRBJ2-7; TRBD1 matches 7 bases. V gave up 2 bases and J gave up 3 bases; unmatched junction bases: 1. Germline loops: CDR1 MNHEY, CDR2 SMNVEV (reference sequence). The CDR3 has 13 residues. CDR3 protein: CASSLGDSYEQYF. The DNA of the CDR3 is TGTGCCAGCAGTTTAGGGGACAGCTACGAGCAGTACTTC.

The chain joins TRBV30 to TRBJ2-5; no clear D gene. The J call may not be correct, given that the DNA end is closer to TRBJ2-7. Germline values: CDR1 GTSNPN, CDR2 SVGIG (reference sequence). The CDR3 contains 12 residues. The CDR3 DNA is TGTGCCTGGAGTGCTTGGGCCTACGAGCAGTACTTC. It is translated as CAWSAWAYEQYF.

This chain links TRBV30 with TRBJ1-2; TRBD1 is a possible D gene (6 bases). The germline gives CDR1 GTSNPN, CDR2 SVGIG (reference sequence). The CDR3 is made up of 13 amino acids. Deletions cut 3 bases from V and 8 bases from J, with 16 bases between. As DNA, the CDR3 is TGTGCCTGGAGGGGACACACAAAAGGGGGCTACACCTTC. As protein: CAWRGHTKGGYTF. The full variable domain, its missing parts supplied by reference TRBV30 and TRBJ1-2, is SQTIHQWPATLVQPVGSPLSLECTVEGTSNPNLYWYRQAAGRGLQLLFYSVGIGQISSEVPQNLSASRPQDRQFILSSKKLLLSDSGFYLCAWRGHTKGGYTFGSGTRLTVV.

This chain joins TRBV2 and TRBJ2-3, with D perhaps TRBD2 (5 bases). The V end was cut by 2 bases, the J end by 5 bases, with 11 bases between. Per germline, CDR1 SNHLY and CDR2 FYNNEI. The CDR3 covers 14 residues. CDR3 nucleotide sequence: TGTGCCAGCAGTGAAAGTCTAGCAGGAGATACGCAGTATTTT. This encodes CASSESLAGDTQYF.

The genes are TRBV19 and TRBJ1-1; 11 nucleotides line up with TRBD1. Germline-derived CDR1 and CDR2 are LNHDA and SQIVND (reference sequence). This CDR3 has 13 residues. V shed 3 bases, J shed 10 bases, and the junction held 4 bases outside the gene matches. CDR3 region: CASSIGTGGGAFF. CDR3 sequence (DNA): TGTGCCAGTAGTATCGGGACAGGGGGGGGAGCTTTCTTT.

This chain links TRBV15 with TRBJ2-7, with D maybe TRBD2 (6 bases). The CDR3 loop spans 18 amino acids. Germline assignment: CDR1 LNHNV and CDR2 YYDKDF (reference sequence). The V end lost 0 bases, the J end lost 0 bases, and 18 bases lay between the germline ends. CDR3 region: CATSRDRSGRGSSYEQYF. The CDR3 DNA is TGTGCCACCAGCAGAGATCGGTCCGGACGGGGGAGCTCCTACGAGCAGTACTTC.

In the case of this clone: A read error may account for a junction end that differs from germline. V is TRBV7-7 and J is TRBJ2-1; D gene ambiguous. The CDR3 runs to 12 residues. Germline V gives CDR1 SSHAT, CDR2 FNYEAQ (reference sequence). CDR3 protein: CASSPLYNEQFF. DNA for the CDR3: TGTGCTAGCAGCCCCCTTTACAATGAGCAGTTCTTC.

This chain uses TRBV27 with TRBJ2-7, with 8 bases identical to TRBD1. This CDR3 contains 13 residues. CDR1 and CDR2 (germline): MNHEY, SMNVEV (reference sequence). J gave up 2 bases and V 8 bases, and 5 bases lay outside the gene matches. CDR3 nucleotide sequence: TGTGCCAGCGGACAGGGTCTTCCCTACGAGCAGTACTTC. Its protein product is CASGQGLPYEQYF.

CDR3 coding DNA: TGCGCCAGCTCCTCATACGAGGGCGGGGAGCTGTTTTTT. This sequence encodes CASSSYEGGELFF. This chain joins TRBV5-1 and TRBJ2-2; tentative D call: TRBD2 (5 bases). Looked up from germline, CDR1 is SGHRS and CDR2 is YFSETQ. The germline V and J ends were trimmed by 7 bases and 7 bases, with 14 bases remaining between them. The CDR3 runs to 13 residues.

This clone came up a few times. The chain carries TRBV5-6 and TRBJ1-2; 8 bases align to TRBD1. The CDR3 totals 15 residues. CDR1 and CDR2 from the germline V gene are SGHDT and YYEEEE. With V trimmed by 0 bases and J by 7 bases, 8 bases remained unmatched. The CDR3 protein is CASSLGPQGAGGYTF. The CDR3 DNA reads TGTGCCAGCAGCTTGGGCCCCCAGGGGGCAGGTGGCTACACCTTC.

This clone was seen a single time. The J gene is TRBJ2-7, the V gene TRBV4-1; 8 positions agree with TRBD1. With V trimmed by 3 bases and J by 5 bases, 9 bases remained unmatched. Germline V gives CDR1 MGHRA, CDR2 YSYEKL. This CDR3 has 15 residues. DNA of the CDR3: TGCGCCAGCAGCCAGGGGACAGGAAAGTACGACGAGCAGTACTTC. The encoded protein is CASSQGTGKYDEQYF.

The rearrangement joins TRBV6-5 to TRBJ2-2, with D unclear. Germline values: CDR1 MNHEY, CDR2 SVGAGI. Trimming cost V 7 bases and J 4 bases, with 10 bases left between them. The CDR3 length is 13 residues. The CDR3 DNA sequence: TGTGCCAGCAACAACGCATTCACCGGGGAGCTGTTTTTT. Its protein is CASNNAFTGELFF.

The DNA of the CDR3 is TGTGCCACCAGCCCCGACGTGACAGTCCCCTACGAGCAGTACTTC. It yields the protein CATSPDVTVPYEQYF. V is TRBV15 and J is TRBJ2-7; possibly TRBD1 for D (5 bases). Germline V CDR1 and CDR2: LNHNV, YYDKDF (reference sequence). Trimming removed 5 bases from V and 2 bases from J, with 16 bases in between. There are 15 residues in the CDR3.

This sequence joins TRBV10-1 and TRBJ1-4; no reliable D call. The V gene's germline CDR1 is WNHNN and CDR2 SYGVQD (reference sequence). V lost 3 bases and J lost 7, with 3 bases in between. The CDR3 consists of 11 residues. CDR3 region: CASSDGEKLFF. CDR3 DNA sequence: TGCGCCAGCAGTGACGGTGAAAAACTGTTTTTT.

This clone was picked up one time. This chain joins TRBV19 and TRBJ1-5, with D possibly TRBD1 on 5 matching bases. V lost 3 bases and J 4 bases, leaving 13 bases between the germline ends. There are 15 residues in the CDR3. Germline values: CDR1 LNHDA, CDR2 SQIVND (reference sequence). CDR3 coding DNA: TGTGCCAGTAGTATTTCAGGGCTCGGGAATCAGCCCCAGCATTTT. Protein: CASSISGLGNQPQHF.

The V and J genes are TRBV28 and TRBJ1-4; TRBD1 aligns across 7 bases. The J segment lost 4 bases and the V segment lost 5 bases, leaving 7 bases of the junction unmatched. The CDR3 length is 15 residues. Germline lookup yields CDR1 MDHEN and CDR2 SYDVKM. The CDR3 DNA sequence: TGTGCCAGCAGTCCCTACAGGGGTGGTAATGAAAAACTGTTTTTT. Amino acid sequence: CASSPYRGGNEKLFF.

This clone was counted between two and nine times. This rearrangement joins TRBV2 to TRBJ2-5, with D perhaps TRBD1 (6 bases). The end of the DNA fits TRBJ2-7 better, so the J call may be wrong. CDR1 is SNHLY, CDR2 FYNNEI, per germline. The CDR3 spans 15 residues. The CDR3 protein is CASSEPAGARYEQYF. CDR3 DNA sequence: TGTGCCAGCAGTGAACCGGCAGGGGCACGCTACGAGCAGTACTTC.

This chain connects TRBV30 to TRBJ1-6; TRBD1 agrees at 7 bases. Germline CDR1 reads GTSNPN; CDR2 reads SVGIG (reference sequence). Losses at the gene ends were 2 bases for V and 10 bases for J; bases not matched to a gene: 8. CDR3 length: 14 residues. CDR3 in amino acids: CAWSFDRESSPLHF. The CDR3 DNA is TGTGCCTGGAGTTTCGACAGGGAGAGCTCACCCCTCCACTTT.

The DNA of the CDR3 is TGTGCCAGCAGGCGGCTAGCGGGGGCCGGGAATGAGCAGTTCTTC. Translation: CASRRLAGAGNEQFF. The chain employs TRBV2 and TRBJ2-1, with 10 bases matching TRBD2. The CDR3 runs to 15 residues. CDR1 is SNHLY, CDR2 FYNNEI, per germline. V was clipped by 6 bases and J by 7 bases; unmatched bases: 9.